Listed below are T cell receptor beta chains from one sample, sequenced in a study of response to subunit inactivated influenza vaccine. TCRdb reprocessed the RT-PCR reads with MiXCR, giving one entry per CDR3 protein. The sample lists around 570,000 distinct CDR3 sequences; approximately 7.6% were seen once. The material was PBMCs from blood, obtained roughly 24 months after vaccination. The origin of the receptors is a man aged 50-75 years who received an inactivated influenza vaccine. Both conserved end residues are part of each CDR3. D genes are given only for firm matches. Some rows mark clone size as missing; the rest say once, few, many or name a class of expanded clone.

clone_size: -; v_call: TRBV6-5; j_call: TRBJ2-5; d_call: -; cdr3_aa: CASWYRYQETQYF; cdr3_nt: TGTGCCAGCTGGTACAGGTACCAAGAGACCCAGTACTTC
clone_size: many; v_call: TRBV24-1; j_call: TRBJ2-2; d_call: TRBD2; cdr3_aa: CATSDLAGRHTGELFF; cdr3_nt: TGTGCCACCAGTGATCTAGCGGGACGTCACACCGGGGAGCTGTTTTTT
clone_size: -; v_call: TRBV18; j_call: TRBJ2-3; d_call: -; cdr3_aa: CASSQGITDTQYF; cdr3_nt: TGTGCCAGCTCACAAGGGATCACAGATACGCAGTATTTT
clone_size: -; v_call: TRBV12-3/TRBV12-4; j_call: TRBJ2-5; d_call: -; cdr3_aa: CASSGVGETQYF; cdr3_nt: TGTGCCAGCAGTGGGGTGGGTGAGACCCAGTACTTC
clone_size: -; v_call: TRBV6-1; j_call: TRBJ1-5; d_call: -; cdr3_aa: CASSLDWTRDQPQHF; cdr3_nt: TGTGCCAGCAGCCTTGACTGGACAAGGGATCAGCCCCAGCATTTT
clone_size: few; v_call: TRBV28; j_call: TRBJ1-2; d_call: TRBD1; cdr3_aa: CATAQGAGNYGYTF; cdr3_nt: TGTGCCACCGCACAGGGGGCGGGCAACTATGGCTACACCTTC
clone_size: many; v_call: TRBV7-6; j_call: TRBJ2-3; d_call: TRBD2; cdr3_aa: CASSLGASGAAQYF; cdr3_nt: TGTGCCAGCAGCTTAGGGGCTAGCGGGGCGGCGCAGTATTTT
clone_size: few; v_call: TRBV20-1; j_call: TRBJ1-6; d_call: -; cdr3_aa: CSARGLRGRNSPLHF; cdr3_nt: TGCAGTGCTAGAGGCTTAAGGGGTCGGAATTCACCCCTCCACTTT
clone_size: -; v_call: TRBV5-1; j_call: TRBJ2-7; d_call: -; cdr3_aa: CASSFRTNSYEQYF; cdr3_nt: TGCGCCAGCAGCTTCCGGACAAATTCCTACGAGCAGTACTTC
clone_size: -; v_call: TRBV20-1; j_call: TRBJ2-6; d_call: -; cdr3_aa: CSARDLTGDSSGANVLTF; cdr3_nt: TGCAGTGCTAGAGATTTGACAGGCGATAGCTCTGGGGCCAACGTCCTGACTTTC
clone_size: many; v_call: TRBV6-1; j_call: TRBJ1-5; d_call: TRBD1; cdr3_aa: CASSPGRTGTQPQHF; cdr3_nt: TGTGCCAGCAGCCCCGGTCGGACAGGGACACAGCCCCAGCATTTT
clone_size: many; v_call: TRBV5-5; j_call: TRBJ1-2; d_call: -; cdr3_aa: CASSLVQGWGYTF; cdr3_nt: TGTGCCAGCAGCTTGGTTCAGGGATGGGGCTACACCTTC
clone_size: -; v_call: TRBV9; j_call: TRBJ2-1; d_call: -; cdr3_aa: CASRGEAYNEQFF; cdr3_nt: TGTGCCAGTAGGGGTGAAGCCTACAATGAGCAGTTCTTC
clone_size: -; v_call: TRBV9; j_call: TRBJ2-5; d_call: TRBD2; cdr3_aa: CASSVSGLAGDQETQYF; cdr3_nt: TGTGCCAGCAGCGTAAGTGGGCTAGCGGGAGATCAAGAGACCCAGTACTTC
clone_size: many; v_call: TRBV7-2; j_call: TRBJ2-1; d_call: -; cdr3_aa: CASSSSRYEQFF; cdr3_nt: TGTGCCAGCAGCTCCAGCCGGTATGAGCAGTTCTTC
clone_size: many; v_call: TRBV10-3; j_call: TRBJ2-1; d_call: TRBD2; cdr3_aa: CAISDGGVYNEQFF; cdr3_nt: TGTGCCATCAGTGACGGGGGGGTCTACAATGAGCAGTTCTTC
clone_size: -; v_call: TRBV6-2/TRBV6-3; j_call: TRBJ2-1; d_call: TRBD2; cdr3_aa: CASNQAGGPVEQFF; cdr3_nt: TGTGCCAGCAACCAAGCGGGAGGGCCGGTTGAGCAGTTCTTC
clone_size: -; v_call: TRBV5-5; j_call: TRBJ1-1; d_call: -; cdr3_aa: CASSSRGAATEAFF; cdr3_nt: TGTGCCAGCTCGAGTCGGGGGGCTGCCACTGAAGCTTTCTTT
clone_size: few; v_call: TRBV5-1; j_call: TRBJ2-7; d_call: TRBD2; cdr3_aa: CASSPRTSGLYEQYF; cdr3_nt: TGCGCCAGCAGCCCCCGGACTAGCGGGCTCTACGAGCAGTACTTC
clone_size: many; v_call: TRBV5-1; j_call: TRBJ1-3; d_call: -; cdr3_aa: CASSLDPGGVSGNTIYF; cdr3_nt: TGCGCCAGCAGCTTGGATCCCGGAGGGGTCTCTGGAAACACCATATATTTT
clone_size: many; v_call: TRBV4-2; j_call: TRBJ2-2; d_call: TRBD2; cdr3_aa: CASSQGLGRAYTGELFF; cdr3_nt: TGTGCCAGCAGCCAAGGTCTCGGGAGGGCCTACACCGGGGAGCTGTTTTTT
clone_size: few; v_call: TRBV7-2; j_call: TRBJ2-2; d_call: -; cdr3_aa: CASGLLAVTGELFF; cdr3_nt: TGTGCCAGCGGCCTACTAGCAGTCACCGGGGAGCTGTTTTTT
clone_size: few; v_call: TRBV7-2; j_call: TRBJ2-3; d_call: -; cdr3_aa: CASRSGDTQYF; cdr3_nt: TGTGCCAGCAGATCTGGAGATACGCAGTATTTT
clone_size: -; v_call: TRBV7-4; j_call: TRBJ2-2; d_call: TRBD2; cdr3_aa: CASIDGTTLTLDTGELFF; cdr3_nt: TGTGCCAGCATCGATGGGACTACCCTTACACTCGACACCGGGGAGCTGTTTTTT
clone_size: many; v_call: TRBV6-2/TRBV6-3; j_call: TRBJ2-6; d_call: -; cdr3_aa: CASSEGGVGGANVLTF; cdr3_nt: TGTGCCAGCAGTGAGGGGGGAGTAGGAGGGGCCAACGTCCTGACTTTC